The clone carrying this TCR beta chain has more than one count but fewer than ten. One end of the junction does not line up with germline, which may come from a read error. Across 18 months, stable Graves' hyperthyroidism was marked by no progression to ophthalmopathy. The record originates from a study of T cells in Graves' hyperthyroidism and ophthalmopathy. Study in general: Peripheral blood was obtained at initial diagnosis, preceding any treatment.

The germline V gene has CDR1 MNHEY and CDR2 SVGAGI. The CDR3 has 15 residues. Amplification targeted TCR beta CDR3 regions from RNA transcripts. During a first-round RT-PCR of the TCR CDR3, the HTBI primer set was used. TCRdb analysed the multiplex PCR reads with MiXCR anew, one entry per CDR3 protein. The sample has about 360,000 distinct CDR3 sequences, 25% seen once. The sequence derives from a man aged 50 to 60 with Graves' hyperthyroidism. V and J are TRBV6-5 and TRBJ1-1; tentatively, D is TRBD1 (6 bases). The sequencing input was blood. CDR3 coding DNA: TGTGCCAGCAGTGACTCGGGGGCTGGGTCCACTGAAGCTTTCTTT. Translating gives CASSDSGAGSTEAFF.